This TCR beta chain was captured in a study of blood T cell repertoires in COVID-19. Study summary: The origin of the acute and convalescent COVID-19 samples was the United States, Italy and Spain. The cDNA or gDNA used as material had been derived from T cells, B-cell-depleted T cells, or PBMCs.

It was during active infection that Seattle patients were enrolled and then longitudinally followed. The authors' processing: Using reference gene primer amplification, nucleated cell counts were estimated. Sequencing used immunoSEQ multiplex PCR; TCRdb keeps in-frame clones, though not all of them. The V and J calls and the clone size are those of that table, but D and trimming were determined from the DNA. The sample yields 200,000 or so clones, about 87% seen once. Sequenced: peripheral blood. The TCR was taken from a man in his thirties or forties with COVID-19, enrolled during active disease.

CDR3 amino acids: CASSQPDAGGAADTQYF. The CDR3 DNA sequence: TGTGCCAGCAGCCAACCCGACGCGGGGGGCGCGGCAGATACGCAGTATTTT. This chain links TRBV4-2 with TRBJ2-3; 8 bases line up with TRBD2. Germline loops: CDR1 LGHNA, CDR2 YNFKEQ. The length of the CDR3 is 17 residues. Losses at the gene ends were 2 bases for V and 4 bases for J; bases not matched to a gene: 11.